This T cell receptor beta chain originates from a study of tumor and adjacent non-tumor tissue in lung cancer. Only a few counts were recorded for this clonotype. No cell sorting was done before RNA was extracted from the tissue. Three rounds of nested PCR, following a modified ARM-PCR protocol, produced the TCRbeta library. Each CDR3 protein is one row after TCRdb ran MiXCR on the multiplex PCR reads. Among tens of thousands of distinct CDR3 sequences, approximately 63% were seen once, and the ten largest hold about 19%. The CDR3 length is 11 residues. Germline V gene lookup returns CDR1 KGHDR and CDR2 SFDVKD. Trimming removed 7 bases from V and 6 bases from J, with 6 bases in between.

V gene TRBV24-1 combines with J gene TRBJ2-1; TRBD1 is a possible D gene (6 bases). This sequence originates from a man aged 50 or older with non-small cell lung cancer. The source material was lung tumor tissue. In nucleotides, the CDR3 is TGTGCCACCAGCAGGGGCAATGAGCAGTTCTTC. This codes for CATSRGNEQFF.